These 20 T cell receptor beta chains were sequenced from one sample in a study of Graves' ophthalmopathy and Graves' hyperthyroidism. Investigators amplified TCR beta CDR3 regions from RNA transcripts. Following a first-round RT-PCR that used HTBI primers, a second-round multiplex PCR was carried out. A single record per CDR3 protein comes from TCRdb applying MiXCR to the multiplex PCR reads. Of 200,000 to 250,000 distinct CDR3 sequences listed, around 45% are singletons. Sequencing was performed on peripheral blood. The receptors were gathered from an adult man with Graves' ophthalmopathy.

This chain links TRBV20-1 with TRBJ1-1, with TRBD1 as a possible D gene (6 bases). V shed 0 bases and J shed 1 base, with 12 bases lying between them. Germline CDR1 DFQATT, CDR2 SNEGSKA (reference sequence). The CDR3 runs 15 residues. The CDR3 DNA is TGCAGTGCTAGAGATCCCGGACAGCCGAACACTGAAGCTTTCTTT. This translates into CSARDPGQPNTEAFF.

The chain is built from TRBV20-1 and TRBJ2-5; a weak D match, TRBD1 (6 bases). Germline CDR1 is DFQATT and CDR2 is SNEGSKA (reference sequence). This CDR3 is 14 amino acids long. The V end lost 3 bases, the J end lost 3 bases, and 14 bases lay between the germline ends. The CDR3 here is CSASPSRGEETQYF. The CDR3 region has the DNA TGCAGTGCTAGTCCGAGCAGGGGCGAAGAGACCCAGTACTTC.

About this clonotype itself: A much larger clone lies one base from this, so it may be a read error. The chain employs TRBV29-1 and TRBJ1-2, with 8 bases lining up with TRBD1. Looked up from germline, CDR1 is SQVTM and CDR2 is ANQGSEA. The CDR3 length is 14 residues. The CDR3 here is CSVRSKDRDRGYIF. The DNA of the CDR3 is TGCAGCGTTCGCTCCAAGGACAGGGATCGTGGCTACATCTTC.

This rearrangement joins TRBV7-6 to TRBJ2-5; weak D call: TRBD1 (5 bases). Germline CDR1 and CDR2: SGHVS and FNYEAQ. V was cut by 1 base and J by 5 bases, with 11 bases left in between. The length of the CDR3 is 14 residues. The CDR3 coding sequence is TGTGCCAGCAGCTTAGATTCAGGGCGGGAGACCCAGTACTTC. Translating gives CASSLDSGRETQYF.

This rearrangement joins TRBV9 to TRBJ2-2; D not resolved. V was pared by 2 bases and J by 4 bases, with 15 bases between. CDR1 and CDR2 (germline): SGDLS, YYNGEE. This CDR3 contains 16 residues. The CDR3 sequence: CASSVAGSSVTGELFF. CDR3 bases: TGTGCCAGCAGCGTCGCCGGGTCTTCGGTCACCGGGGAGCTGTTTTTT.

The rearrangement uses TRBV19 and TRBJ2-1; no firm D call. The CDR3 loop spans 13 amino acids. The germline V gene has CDR1 LNHDA and CDR2 SQIVND (reference sequence). Trimming left V 4 bases short and J 4 bases short, with 8 bases between. In nucleotides, the CDR3 is TGTGCCAGTAGTACAACGAGGTACAATGAGCAGTTCTTC. It encodes CASSTTRYNEQFF.

The rearrangement links TRBV29-1 to TRBJ1-6; weak D call: TRBD1 (5 bases). V was pared by 6 bases and J by 7 bases, with 13 bases between. The CDR3 length is 13 residues. CDR1 and CDR2 from the germline V gene are SQVTM and ANQGSEA. The DNA of the CDR3 is TGCAGCGTATCCAGGGATCAAAATTCACCCCTCCACTTT. Translation gives CSVSRDQNSPLHF.

This clonotype was seen a handful of times. The chain carries TRBV7-9 and TRBJ2-5, with no clear D. Trimming stripped 1 base from V and 9 bases from J, with 12 bases between. The CDR3 has 13 residues. The germline V gene encodes CDR1 SEHNR and CDR2 FQNEAQ (reference sequence). CDR3 sequence: CASSLEPSLAQYF. The CDR3 bases are TGTGCCAGCAGCTTAGAACCCTCGTTGGCCCAGTACTTC.

The chain employs TRBV2 and TRBJ2-7; 8 bases map to TRBD1. The CDR3 totals 11 residues. Per the germline V gene, CDR1 is SNHLY and CDR2 is FYNNEI. Trimming cost V 11 bases and J 4 bases; bases outside gene matches: 4. CDR3 coding DNA: TGTGCCTCAGGGGGCCGGTACGAGCAGTACTTC. Its protein product is CASGGRYEQYF.

This clonotype was found a few times. In DNA, the CDR3 is TGCAGTGCCGAGGAGGGAGAGACCCAGTACTTC. Protein product: CSAEEGETQYF. The chain links TRBV20-1 to TRBJ2-5, with D possibly TRBD2 on 6 matching bases. With 6 bases removed from V and 4 bases from J, the gap between germline ends came to 9 bases. Germline V gene lookup returns CDR1 DFQATT and CDR2 SNEGSKA (reference sequence). The CDR3 totals 11 residues.

This clonotype appeared a few times. The chain is built from TRBV20-1 and TRBJ1-2, with a weak D call TRBD1 (6 bases). V was trimmed by 7 bases and J by 2 bases, leaving 17 bases between them. Germline-derived CDR1 and CDR2 are DFQATT and SNEGSKA (reference sequence). This CDR3 spans 14 amino acids. CDR3 in DNA: TGCAGTGTTCCGACAGCAGGGGACAACTATGGCTACACCTTC. Amino acid sequence: CSVPTAGDNYGYTF.

In this sample, this clonotype turned up a few times. The J gene is TRBJ1-4, the V gene TRBV7-9; D is uncertain. Germline-derived CDR1 and CDR2 are SEHNR and FQNEAQ (reference sequence). The CDR3 is 16 amino acids. The germline V and J ends were trimmed by 7 bases and 8 bases, with 23 bases remaining between them. CDR3 protein: CASTTGRGRRSEKLFF. CDR3 sequence (DNA): TGTGCCAGCACCACCGGGCGGGGAAGGCGTAGCGAAAAACTGTTTTTT.

In this sample, this clonotype turned up once. A much larger clone lies one base from this, so it may be a read error. The conserved phenylalanine or tryptophan normally closing the CDR3 is absent here, so this likely arose from a read error. This sequence joins TRBV5-4 and TRBJ1-2, with 10 nucleotides matching TRBD1. The CDR3 runs to 14 residues. Germline lookup yields CDR1 SGHNT and CDR2 YYREEE (reference sequence). Trimming at V came to 3 bases and at J to 1 base, leaving 0 bases not matched to a gene. The CDR3 DNA reads TGTGCCAGCAGCTGGGACAGGGGTAACTATGGCTACACCCTC. Translating gives CASSWDRGNYGYTL.

The rearrangement joins TRBV12-5 to TRBJ1-3, with D unclear. Germline V gene data show CDR1 as LGHNT and CDR2 as FRNRAP. V was clipped by 4 bases and J by 0 bases, with 10 bases between them. The CDR3 covers 15 residues. CDR3 loop: CASGSGYGSGNTIYF. DNA of the CDR3: TGTGCTAGTGGTTCTGGGTATGGCTCTGGAAACACCATATATTTT.

This clonotype was picked up a small number of times. The chain recombines TRBV10-3 with TRBJ2-7, with 8 bases fitting TRBD1. Germline CDR1 reads ENHRY; CDR2 reads SYGVKD. V lost 6 bases, J lost 3 bases, and 7 bases stayed unmatched. The CDR3 covers 14 residues. DNA for the CDR3: TGTGCCATCAGCGGGACAGGAGGGGGCTACGAGCAGTACTTC. This translates into CAISGTGGGYEQYF.

The V and J genes are TRBV16 and TRBJ2-2, with TRBD1 identical over 8 bases. The CDR3 is made up of 15 amino acids. CDR1 KGHSY and CDR2 FQNENV come from the germline V gene. Trimming took 3 bases from V and 5 from J; bases not matched to a gene: 5. CDR3 sequence reads: CASSHRTGRTGELFF. DNA of the CDR3: TGTGCCAGCAGCCATCGGACAGGGAGGACCGGGGAGCTGTTTTTT.

The rearrangement joins TRBV9 to TRBJ2-2; either TRBD1 or TRBD2 may supply D (5 bases each). Germline CDR1 is SGDLS and CDR2 is YYNGEE. The CDR3 has 12 amino acids. The V end was cut by 5 bases, the J end by 3 bases, with 5 bases between. For the CDR3, the DNA is TGTGCCAGCAGGGGGGACACCGGGGAGCTGTTTTTT. This translates into CASRGDTGELFF.

Of note for this clonotype: A much more abundant neighbour one base away suggests this may be a read error. The chain recombines TRBV15 with TRBJ1-1, with D tentatively TRBD1 (6 bases). Germline V gene data show CDR1 as LNHNV and CDR2 as YYDKDF (reference sequence). The CDR3 consists of 13 residues. The CDR3 sequence: CATNTGQHTEASF. Written as DNA, the CDR3 is TGTGCCACCAACACTGGACAGCACACTGAAGCTTCCTTT.

J is TRBJ2-1 and V is TRBV7-2, with 8 positions matching TRBD1. V gave up 5 bases and J gave up 3 bases; unmatched junction bases: 9. This CDR3 has 16 residues. Germline V gene data show CDR1 as SGHTA and CDR2 as FQGNSA. CDR3 sequence (DNA): TGTGCCAGCAGCAAACAGGGGGTATTCATCTACAATGAGCAGTTCTTC. This codes for CASSKQGVFIYNEQFF.

The rearrangement uses TRBV10-2 and TRBJ1-5; TRBD1 is a possible D gene (5 bases). The CDR3 runs 14 residues. Germline V gene sequence: CDR1 WSHSY, CDR2 SAAADI. Trimming removed 2 bases at V and 5 bases at J, with 10 bases between. CDR3 DNA sequence: TGCGCCAGCAGTGAGGGGGCCTCTCATCAGCCCCAGCATTTT. Protein sequence: CASSEGASHQPQHF.